This section outlines one T cell receptor beta chain sequence together with its context. The clone's antigen remains unknown. Base qualities were left out, and no much larger clone turns up one base away. Donors were healthy HIV-negative adults with no recently reported acute infections or vaccinations. Every donor was a Caucasian adult residing in Nashville, Tennessee, USA. Magnetic negative selection was used to enrich CD4+ T cells, after which naive cells were positively selected on CD45RA and the negative fraction became the memory subset. After blood collection by leukapheresis, PBMCs were isolated using Ficoll-Histopaque density gradient centrifugation and then cryopreserved in the vapor phase of liquid nitrogen. Analytical flow cytometry was used to check the purity and quantity of every magnetically sorted T cell population. Genomic DNA was isolated from each sorted fraction and quantified by UV absorbance on a Nanodrop 2000c.

The data are from a study of shared clonotypes between healthy human individuals (dated by TCRdb to the early 2020s). Broadly, across the study: The cohort comprised a couple of women and three men aged 18 to 49 years. For each donor, three plates each were used for CD4 naive and CD4 memory, two plates were used for CD8 naive, and one plate was used for CD8 memory. To estimate repertoire size and how much clonotypes are shared between individuals, the study performed deep sequencing of blood TCR repertoires from a handful of healthy adults. Libraries were prepared and TCR repertoires were sequenced by different laboratories using diverse techniques, in order to increase sequencing depth and limit assay-specific biases. Each donor's leukapheresis produced roughly between about 0.85 and 10 billion PBMCs. Here is what the overall study found, with its caveats: Pairwise subsampling indicated that sequencing depth was expected to affect the degree of clonotype sharing among donors. Even with the large sequencing depth, rarefaction of the sorted-subset datasets indicated that sequencing was incomplete. Clonotypes shared by all four sorted-subset donors showed higher generation probabilities than non-shared clonotypes. Across four donors, approximately 4.6% of naive CD4, 3.5% of naive CD8, 2.3% of memory CD4, and approximately 0.42% of memory CD8 clonotypes were shared. Sampling was restricted to blood, and TCR repertoires in tissue are likely to differ from TCR repertoires in blood. The genetic and exposure-history diversity represented was limited by the small number of donors. Larger estimated clonotype richness was generally found for naive subsets than for memory subsets.

Using the deep immunoSEQ assay, TCR CDR3 regions were amplified from genomic DNA by multiplex PCR. Extracted genomic DNA from each cell subset was spread evenly across all wells of several immunoSEQ 96-well plates, with each plate serving as a replicate. For sorted subsets, around 0.2 ug of genomic DNA, equivalent to 30,000 or so T cell genomes, went into each replicate PCR. Purified libraries were quantified with a Qubit 3.0 fluorometer, sized on a Bioanalyzer 2100, and re-quantified with the KAPA Library Quantification kit. Every immunoSEQ 96-well plate was sequenced on a dedicated single-read 150-cycle Illumina NextSeq 550 flow cell. Under the source paper's analysis protocol: Because only junctional sequences without quality scores were contained in the immunoSEQ output, filtering matching that applied to full-length reads could not be performed. Sequences were annotated with PyIR, a Python wrapper for IgBLAST v1.9, using IMGT germline references to assign V/J genes and CDR3. Reads with weak V/J assignments (E-value above 1e-6), missing CDR3, stop codons, out-of-frame junctions, or ambiguous translated residues were removed. V3J clonotypes were defined as sequences sharing an identical inferred V gene, J gene, and CDR3 amino acid sequence. Percentage overlap between repertoires was computed as shared unique clonotypes divided by the size of the smaller repertoire. RTK rarefaction, the Chao1 estimator, and Recon v2.1 estimates of unobserved clonotypes were used to assess repertoire richness. Generation probabilities for all TCRbeta clonotypes obtained by the gDNA method from a few donors were computed using OLGA. The immuneACCESS repertoire file appears here via TCRdb, limited to in-frame rearrangements. These files lack a portion of the clones; in checked studies, under half of the deficit traces to unresolved V genes, and the cause of the others is not known. That table gives V, J and clone size, and the DNA gave D and trimming. The table for this sample lists around 1,000,000 clones; roughly 77% of them were counted only once. The ten top clones hold 0.89% of the sample.

Trimming takes 5 bases from V and 7 bases from J, and the germline ends sit 11 bases apart. The CDR3 contains 13 residues, cysteine and phenylalanine counted. Only CDR3 DNA is held: 39 bases, read in frame from base 1. CDR1 and CDR2 are read off the germline V gene as MNHEY and SVGAGI. Input material: memory CD4+ T cells from PBMCs. Per the publication, the cell subset or site label means: CD45RA-negative fraction. The receptor comes from a young man in good health. Some clones in this sample may be carry-over from other donors' samples. In this chain, TRBV6-5 is recombined with TRBJ2-2, and the D gene may be TRBD1, 5 bases matching. The CDR3: CASSQGSIGELFF. The DNA sequence is given as TGTGCCAGCAGTCAGGGTAGCATCGGGGAGCTGTTTTTT.